Listed below are T cell receptor beta chains from one sample, sequenced in a study of blood T cell repertoires in COVID-19. Sequencing was performed with immunoSEQ multiplex PCR; in TCRdb, only in-frame clones are kept and a portion is missing. The profile covers 100,000 to 150,000 clones, with about 86% appearing a single time and roughly 2.2% taken by the ten largest. The sequencing sample was made of peripheral blood. Receptors originate from a woman between 50 and 59 years old with acute or convalescent COVID-19. Each CDR3 is given with its conserved first and last residue. The D gene is left open where the match is weak. Expanded clones are given a class, and other clones once, few, many or no size at all.

clone size: NA
D gene: TRBD2
J gene: TRBJ2-1
V gene: TRBV5-4
CDR3 DNA: TGTGCCAGCAGCGTAGCGGGAGTAACCTACAATGAGCAGTTCTTC
CDR3 protein: CASSVAGVTYNEQFF

clone size: NA
D gene: NA
J gene: TRBJ1-5
V gene: TRBV20-1
CDR3 DNA: TGCAGTGCTAGTCCGGGACAACCCTTTAGCAATCAGCCCCAGCATTTT
CDR3 protein: CSASPGQPFSNQPQHF

clone size: NA
D gene: NA
J gene: TRBJ1-5
V gene: TRBV27
CDR3 DNA: TGTGCCAGGGGGAGGACCTCGGCTGTTAATCAGCCCCAGCATTTT
CDR3 protein: CARGRTSAVNQPQHF

clone size: NA
D gene: NA
J gene: TRBJ2-6
V gene: TRBV7-7
CDR3 DNA: TGTGCCACCTTCTCTGGGGCCAACGTCCTGACTTTC
CDR3 protein: CATFSGANVLTF

clone size: NA
D gene: NA
J gene: TRBJ2-5
V gene: TRBV19
CDR3 DNA: TGTGCCAGTTCAGGGGACCGGGAGACCCAGTACTTC
CDR3 protein: CASSGDRETQYF

clone size: NA
D gene: TRBD1
J gene: TRBJ1-2
V gene: TRBV19
CDR3 DNA: TGTGCCAGTAGAGGGGACAGGGATTATGGCTACACCTTC
CDR3 protein: CASRGDRDYGYTF

clone size: NA
D gene: NA
J gene: TRBJ1-1
V gene: TRBV19
CDR3 DNA: TGTGCCAGTAGATGGCTGGGTAGCGCTGAAGCTTTCTTT
CDR3 protein: CASRWLGSAEAFF

clone size: NA
D gene: NA
J gene: TRBJ2-3
V gene: TRBV9
CDR3 DNA: TGTGCCAGCAGCCCCTGGGGAGGAGACACAGATACGCAGTATTTT
CDR3 protein: CASSPWGGDTDTQYF

clone size: NA
D gene: NA
J gene: TRBJ2-2
V gene: TRBV24-1
CDR3 DNA: TGTGCCACCAGGAGGACAGAAAACACCGGGGAGCTGTTTTTT
CDR3 protein: CATRRTENTGELFF

clone size: NA
D gene: TRBD2
J gene: TRBJ2-7
V gene: TRBV7-2
CDR3 DNA: TGTGCCAGCAGCTTAGGGAGCGGGGACGTCGCCTATTGGGAGCAGTACTTC
CDR3 protein: CASSLGSGDVAYWEQYF

clone size: NA
D gene: TRBD1
J gene: TRBJ1-2
V gene: TRBV3-1/TRBV3-2
CDR3 DNA: TGTGCCAGCAGCCCAGACAGGGCGGGGGGCTACACCTTC
CDR3 protein: CASSPDRAGGYTF

clone size: NA
D gene: TRBD1
J gene: TRBJ2-3
V gene: TRBV5-1
CDR3 DNA: TGCGCCAGCAGCTCCACAGGGGAGAGCACAGATACGCAGTATTTT
CDR3 protein: CASSSTGESTDTQYF

clone size: few
D gene: NA
J gene: TRBJ1-2
V gene: TRBV4-2
CDR3 DNA: TGTGCCAGCAGCCAAGAGCCACAGGGTGCTAACTATGGCTACACCTTC
CDR3 protein: CASSQEPQGANYGYTF

clone size: NA
D gene: NA
J gene: TRBJ1-5
V gene: TRBV2
CDR3 DNA: TGTGCCAGCAGTCGGCAGGCGGGAAGCAATCAGCCCCAGCATTTT
CDR3 protein: CASSRQAGSNQPQHF

clone size: NA
D gene: NA
J gene: TRBJ1-2
V gene: TRBV2
CDR3 DNA: TGTGCCAGTCCAGGGTTATTGGGCTATGGCTACACCTTC
CDR3 protein: CASPGLLGYGYTF

clone size: NA
D gene: NA
J gene: TRBJ1-4
V gene: TRBV5-1
CDR3 DNA: TGCGCCAGCAGCTTGGAACAGGGCTTGAATGAAAAACTGTTTTTT
CDR3 protein: CASSLEQGLNEKLFF

clone size: NA
D gene: NA
J gene: TRBJ2-1
V gene: TRBV12-3/TRBV12-4
CDR3 DNA: TGTGCCAGCAGTTACCAGGGGTCCGATGAGCAGTTCTTC
CDR3 protein: CASSYQGSDEQFF

clone size: NA
D gene: NA
J gene: TRBJ1-5
V gene: TRBV30
CDR3 DNA: TGTGCCTGGAGTGTACTGGCAGGAGGGGCGCCCCAGCATTTT
CDR3 protein: CAWSVLAGGAPQHF

clone size: once
D gene: NA
J gene: TRBJ2-3
V gene: TRBV9
CDR3 DNA: TGTGCCAGCAGCGTAGTCTCCGCCGGTACGCAGTATTTT
CDR3 protein: CASSVVSAGTQYF

clone size: NA
D gene: TRBD2
J gene: TRBJ2-2
V gene: TRBV4-3
CDR3 DNA: TGCGCCAGCAGCCCGGGACTAGCGGGAGGGTTCGGGGGGGAGCTGTTTTTT
CDR3 protein: CASSPGLAGGFGGELFF